This TCR beta chain was captured by sequencing in a study of blood T cell repertoires in COVID-19. Method: immunoSEQ multiplex PCR; TCRdb's copy keeps in-frame clones and lacks some. This sample has 150,000 or so clones, with around 81% found just once. The CDR3 totals 15 residues. Trimming cost V 3 bases and J 4 bases, with 15 bases left between them. Per the germline V gene, CDR1 is MDHEN and CDR2 is SYDVKM. Material for sequencing was peripheral blood. V is TRBV28 and J is TRBJ1-2; D unresolved. This clonotype was sampled from a man in his 60s with active or convalescent COVID-19. CDR3 nucleotides: TGTGCCAGCAGTTTGAGAGGGATGTCCGTCTATGGCTACACCTTC. The encoded protein is CASSLRGMSVYGYTF.